The source of this TCR beta chain is a study of blood T cell repertoires in COVID-19. Study at large: Acute-phase and convalescent COVID-19 samples originated in the United States, Italy and Spain. Sources were T cells, B-cell-depleted T cells, or PBMCs; the material itself was cDNA or gDNA.

The CDR3 covers 15 residues. The germline CDR1 and CDR2 sequences are ENHRY and SYGVKD. Trimming removed 7 bases from V and 10 bases from J, with 23 bases in between. How the authors handled the data: For nucleated cells, counts were estimated from reference gene primer amplification. Using immunoSEQ multiplex PCR, the repertoire was profiled, and TCRdb retains in-frame clones only, with some absent. V and J calls and clone size are copied from that table; D and trimming were computed from the DNA. This sample has 150,000 to 160,000 clones, with approximately 80% found just once. Sequenced: peripheral blood. The chain carries TRBV10-3 and TRBJ2-1, with TRBD1 as a possible D gene (7 bases). This receptor was taken from a woman between 45 and 60 years old with acute or convalescent COVID-19. Here the CDR3 reads CAITERVQGGNEQFF. The CDR3 DNA reads TGTGCCATCACCGAGAGGGTCCAGGGGGGAAACGAGCAGTTCTTC.